This entry concerns a single T cell receptor beta chain. This entry belongs to a study of cytomegalovirus exposure and HLA in healthy donors. Amplification used 60 Vbeta primers and 13 Jbeta primers. Only in-frame clones appear in the TCRdb table, and some are missing; sequencing was by immunoSEQ multiplex PCR. This table has roughly 160,000 clones, around 82% appearing once. Trimming shortened V by 3 bases and J by 6 bases, and 23 bases separated the two germline ends. The V gene's germline CDR1 is SGHRS and CDR2 YFSETQ. CDR3 length: 17 amino acids. Sequences were obtained from PBMCs. The origin of this receptor is a man aged 50-60 years in good health and CMV-seropositive. The rearrangement joins TRBV5-1 to TRBJ2-3, with D perhaps TRBD1 (6 bases). This CDR3 is CASSSFLRDTLGDTQYF. The CDR3 bases are TGCGCCAGCAGCTCATTTCTCCGGGACACCTTAGGGGATACGCAGTATTTT.